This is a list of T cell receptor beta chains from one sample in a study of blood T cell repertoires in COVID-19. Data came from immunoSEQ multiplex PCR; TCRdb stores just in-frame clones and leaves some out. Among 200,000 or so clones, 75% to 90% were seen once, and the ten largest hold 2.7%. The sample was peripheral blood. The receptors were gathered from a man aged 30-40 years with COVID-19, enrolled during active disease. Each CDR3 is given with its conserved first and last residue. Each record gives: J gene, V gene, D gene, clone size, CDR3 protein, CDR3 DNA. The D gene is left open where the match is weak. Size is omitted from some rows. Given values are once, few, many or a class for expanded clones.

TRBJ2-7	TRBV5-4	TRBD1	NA	CASSPGQRYEQYF	TGTGCCAGCAGCCCGGGACAGAGGTACGAGCAGTACTTC
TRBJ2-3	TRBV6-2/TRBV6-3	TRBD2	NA	CASNPGLAHTDTQYF	TGTGCCAGCAACCCGGGACTAGCCCACACAGATACGCAGTATTTT
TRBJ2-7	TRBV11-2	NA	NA	CASSLTNAIGEQYF	TGTGCCAGCAGCTTGACTAACGCAATCGGCGAGCAGTACTTC
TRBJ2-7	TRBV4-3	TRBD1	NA	CASSPGTGSSYEQYF	TGCGCCAGCAGCCCGGGGACAGGGAGCTCCTACGAGCAGTACTTC
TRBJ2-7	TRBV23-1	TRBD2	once	CASSQLLAGECGYEQYF	TGCGCCAGCAGTCAACTACTAGCGGGAGAGTGTGGGTACGAGCAGTACTTC
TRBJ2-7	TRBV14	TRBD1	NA	CASSQDGLHGTGGWYEQYF	TGTGCCAGCAGCCAAGATGGACTCCATGGGACAGGGGGTTGGTACGAGCAGTACTTC
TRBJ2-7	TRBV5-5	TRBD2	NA	CASSFGGSSYEQYF	TGTGCCAGCAGCTTCGGGGGGAGCTCCTACGAGCAGTACTTC
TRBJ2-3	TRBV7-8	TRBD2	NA	CASRTSGSTDTQYF	TGTGCCAGCAGGACTAGCGGTTCCACAGATACGCAGTATTTT
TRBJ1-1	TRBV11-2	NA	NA	CASSPRRDPNTEAFF	TGTGCCAGCAGCCCGAGGAGGGATCCGAACACTGAAGCTTTCTTT
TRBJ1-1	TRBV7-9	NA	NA	CASSLRESTEAFF	TGTGCCAGCAGCTTGAGGGAAAGCACTGAAGCTTTCTTT
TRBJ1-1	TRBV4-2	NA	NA	CASSQGGTTTEAFF	TGTGCCAGCAGCCAAGGAGGGACTACAACTGAAGCTTTCTTT
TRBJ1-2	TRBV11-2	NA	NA	CASSSIGLYGYTF	TGTGCCAGCAGCTCAATAGGACTCTATGGCTACACCTTC
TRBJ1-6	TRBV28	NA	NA	CASSRTSSYNSPLHF	TGTGCCAGCTCCCGAACGAGCTCCTATAATTCACCCCTCCACTTT
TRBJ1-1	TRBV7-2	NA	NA	CASSLISPEAFF	TGTGCCAGCAGCTTAATTAGTCCTGAAGCTTTCTTT
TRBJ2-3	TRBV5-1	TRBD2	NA	CASSPPGGITDTQYF	TGCGCCAGCAGCCCCCCCGGGGGGATCACAGATACGCAGTATTTT
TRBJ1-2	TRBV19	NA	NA	CASSRGANYGYTF	TGTGCCAGTAGTCGGGGGGCTAACTATGGCTACACCTTC
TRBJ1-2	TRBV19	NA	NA	CASSIGQYTNYGYTF	TGTGCCAGTAGTATAGGACAGTACACTAACTATGGCTACACCTTC
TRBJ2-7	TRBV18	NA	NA	CASSPGRLTYEQYF	TGTGCCAGCTCACCTGGGAGGCTTACCTACGAGCAGTACTTC
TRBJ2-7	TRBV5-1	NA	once	CASSLEVGPEQYF	TGCGCCAGCAGCTTGGAGGTGGGCCCTGAGCAGTACTTC
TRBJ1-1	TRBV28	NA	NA	CASSLTGTNTEAFF	TGTGCCAGCAGTCTCACAGGGACGAACACTGAAGCTTTCTTT
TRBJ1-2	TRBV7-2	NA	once	CASSLDRATF	TGTGCCAGCAGCTTAGACAGGGCCACCTTC
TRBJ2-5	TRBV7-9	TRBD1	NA	CASSLRQGLMETQYF	TGTGCCAGCAGCTTAAGACAGGGTCTGATGGAGACCCAGTACTTC
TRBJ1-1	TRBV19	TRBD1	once	CASSMKGTAMNTEAFF	TGTGCCAGTAGTATGAAGGGGACAGCTATGAACACTGAAGCTTTCTTT
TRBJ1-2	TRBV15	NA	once	CATSTLMDGGAGYGYTF	TGTGCCACCAGCACCCTCATGGATGGGGGGGCTGGCTATGGCTACACCTTC
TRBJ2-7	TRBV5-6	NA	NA	CASSPAGGSRYEQYF	TGTGCCAGCAGCCCTGCAGGGGGGTCTCGGTACGAGCAGTACTTC
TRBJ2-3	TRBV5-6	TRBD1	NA	CASSSGTGYDTQYF	TGTGCCAGCAGCTCCGGGACAGGGTATGATACGCAGTATTTT
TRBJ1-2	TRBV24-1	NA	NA	CATSAGHGYTF	TGTGCCACCAGTGCCGGTCATGGCTACACCTTC
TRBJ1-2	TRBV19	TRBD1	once	CASSIEDRGYTF	TGTGCCAGTAGTATTGAGGACAGGGGCTACACCTTC
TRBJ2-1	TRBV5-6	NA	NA	CASTSDRLNEQFF	TGTGCCAGTACCTCGGACAGACTCAATGAGCAGTTCTTC
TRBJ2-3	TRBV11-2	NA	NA	CASSWAGENTDTQYF	TGTGCCAGCAGCTGGGCCGGGGAAAACACAGATACGCAGTATTTT
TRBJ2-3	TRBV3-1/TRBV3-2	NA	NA	CASSQDHPGGTSTDTQYF	TGTGCCAGCAGCCAAGACCATCCGGGGGGCACGAGCACAGATACGCAGTATTTT
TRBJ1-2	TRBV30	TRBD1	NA	CAWSAQGPLNYGYTF	TGTGCCTGGAGCGCACAGGGGCCGCTTAACTATGGCTACACCTTC
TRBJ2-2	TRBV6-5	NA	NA	CASRSAGSNTGELFF	TGTGCCAGCAGATCGGCAGGCTCGAACACCGGGGAGCTGTTTTTT
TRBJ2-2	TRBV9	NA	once	CASSVVDSYTGELFF	TGTGCCAGCAGCGTAGTGGACAGCTACACCGGGGAGCTGTTTTTT
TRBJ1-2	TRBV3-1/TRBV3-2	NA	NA	CASIGHPTTNYGYTF	TGTGCCAGCATCGGTCATCCGACAACTAACTATGGCTACACCTTC
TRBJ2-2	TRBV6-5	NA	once	CASSYVLTGELFF	TGTGCCAGCAGTTACGTCCTTACCGGGGAGCTGTTTTTT
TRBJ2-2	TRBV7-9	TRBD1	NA	CASSWDSPNTGELFF	TGTGCCAGCAGCTGGGACAGTCCCAACACCGGGGAGCTGTTTTTT
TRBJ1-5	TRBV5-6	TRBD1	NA	CASSSTGREDQPQHF	TGTGCCAGCAGCTCGACAGGGCGAGAAGATCAGCCCCAGCATTTT
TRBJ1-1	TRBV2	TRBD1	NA	CASSELGQGTEAFF	TGTGCCAGCAGTGAACTGGGACAGGGGACTGAAGCTTTCTTT
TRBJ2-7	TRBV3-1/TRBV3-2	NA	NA	CASSQGLPYEQYF	TGTGCCAGCAGCCAGGGACTTCCCTACGAGCAGTACTTC
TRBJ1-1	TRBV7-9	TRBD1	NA	CASSLSSGGQGEAFF	TGTGCCAGCAGCCTGTCTTCAGGGGGACAGGGTGAAGCTTTCTTT
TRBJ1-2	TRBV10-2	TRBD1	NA	CASSAPPGTGVGSYGYTF	TGCGCCAGCAGTGCCCCCCCCGGGACAGGGGTGGGTAGCTATGGCTACACCTTC
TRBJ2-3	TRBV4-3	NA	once	CASSQGGWSDTQYF	TGCGCCAGCAGCCAAGGAGGGTGGTCAGATACGCAGTATTTT
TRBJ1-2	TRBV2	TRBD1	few	CASRQGSFGGYTF	TGTGCCAGCAGACAGGGGTCCTTTGGTGGCTACACCTTC
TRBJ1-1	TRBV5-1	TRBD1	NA	CASSTSRDRSEAFF	TGCGCCAGCAGCACAAGCCGGGACAGGAGTGAAGCTTTCTTT
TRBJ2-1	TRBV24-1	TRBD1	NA	CATSDPTGGGYNEQFF	TGTGCCACCAGTGATCCAACAGGGGGTGGCTACAATGAGCAGTTCTTC
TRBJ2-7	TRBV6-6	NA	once	CASSPSGSRGAYEQYF	TGTGCCAGCAGTCCGTCGGGTAGCCGGGGAGCCTACGAGCAGTACTTC
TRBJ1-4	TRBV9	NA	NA	CASSVDSPNEKLFF	TGTGCCAGCAGCGTTGACAGCCCAAATGAAAAACTGTTTTTT
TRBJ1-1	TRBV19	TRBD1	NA	CASSISSMPGGTEAFF	TGTGCCAGTAGTATTTCAAGCATGCCAGGGGGCACTGAAGCTTTCTTT
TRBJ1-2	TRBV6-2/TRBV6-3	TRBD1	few	CASSSGQGYGYTF	TGTGCCAGCAGTTCCGGACAGGGCTATGGCTACACCTTC
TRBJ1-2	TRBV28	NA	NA	CASSLEDIYGYTF	TGTGCCAGCAGTCTAGAGGACATCTATGGCTACACCTTC
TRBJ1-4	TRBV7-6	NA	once	CASSLGSGREDEKLFF	TGTGCCAGCAGCTTAGGTTCTGGCAGGGAAGATGAAAAACTGTTTTTT
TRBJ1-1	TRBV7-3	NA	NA	CASSLSWTDTEAFF	TGTGCCAGCAGCTTAAGTTGGACAGACACTGAAGCTTTCTTT
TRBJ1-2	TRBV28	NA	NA	CASVTRGGYTF	TGTGCCAGCGTAACCAGGGGTGGCTACACCTTC